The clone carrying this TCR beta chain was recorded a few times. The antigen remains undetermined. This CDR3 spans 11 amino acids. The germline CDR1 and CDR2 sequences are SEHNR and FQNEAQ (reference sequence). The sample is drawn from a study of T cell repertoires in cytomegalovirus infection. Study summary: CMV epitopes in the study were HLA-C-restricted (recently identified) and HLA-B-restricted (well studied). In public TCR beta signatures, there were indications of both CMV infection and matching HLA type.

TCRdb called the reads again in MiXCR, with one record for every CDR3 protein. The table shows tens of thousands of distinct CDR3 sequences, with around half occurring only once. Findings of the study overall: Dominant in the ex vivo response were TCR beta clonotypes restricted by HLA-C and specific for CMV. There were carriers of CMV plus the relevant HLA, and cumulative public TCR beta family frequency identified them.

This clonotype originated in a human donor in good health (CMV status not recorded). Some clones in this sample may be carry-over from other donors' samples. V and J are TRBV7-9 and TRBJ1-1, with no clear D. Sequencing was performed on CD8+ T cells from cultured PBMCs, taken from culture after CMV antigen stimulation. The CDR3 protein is CVGGLNTEAFF. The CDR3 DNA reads TGTGTCGGAGGGCTGAACACTGAAGCTTTCTTT. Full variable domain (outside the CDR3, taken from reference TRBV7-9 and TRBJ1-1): DTGVSQNPRHKITKRGQNVTFRCDPISEHNRLYWYRQTLGQGPEFLTYFQNEAQLEKSRLLSDRFSAERPKGSFSTLEIQRTEQGDSAMYLCVGGLNTEAFFGQGTRLTVV.